This entry lists 27 T cell receptor beta chains sequenced from one sample in a study of radiotherapy plus CTLA-4 blockade in lung cancer. TCRdb's table, derived via immunoSEQ multiplex PCR, lists solely in-frame clones and lacks some. The sample holds over 85,000 clones, roughly 80% seen once. The sample was peripheral blood, taken from a patient treated with radiotherapy plus ipilimumab. These receptors originate from a human donor with non-small cell lung cancer that progressed on radiotherapy plus ipilimumab.

This clone was picked up a small number of times. The chain has TRBV6-5 and TRBJ1-1; tentative D call: TRBD1 (5 bases). CDR3 length equals 14 residues. The V gene's germline CDR1 is MNHEY and CDR2 SVGAGI. With 6 bases removed from V and 1 base from J, the gap between germline ends came to 12 bases. CDR3 DNA sequence: TGTGCCAGCAGCATGACAGTGGGGAACACTGAAGCTTTCTTT. It codes for CASSMTVGNTEAFF.

The chain has TRBV28 and TRBJ2-7; D call uncertain. Germline lookup yields CDR1 MDHEN and CDR2 SYDVKM. This CDR3 region has 14 residues. Trimming took 3 bases from V and 3 from J, leaving 12 bases between them. The CDR3 region is CASSFGPSLYEQYV. The CDR3 region has the DNA TGTGCCAGCAGTTTCGGGCCGAGTCTCTACGAGCAGTACGTC.

This chain joins TRBV15 and TRBJ2-7; 10 bases agree with TRBD2. Germline CDR1 LNHNV, CDR2 YYDKDF (reference sequence). V lost 0 bases and J lost 2; bases outside the gene matches: 4. This CDR3 is 16 amino acids long. The CDR3 loop is CATSRDGTSATYEQYF. The DNA for the CDR3 is TGTGCCACCAGCAGAGATGGGACTAGCGCAACCTACGAGCAGTACTTC.

The CDR3 DNA reads as TGTGCCAGTAGTACCCTATACAGGGTTTATAGCAATCAGCCCCAGCATTTT. Its translation: CASSTLYRVYSNQPQHF. The chain links TRBV19 to TRBJ1-5, with a weak D call TRBD1 (6 bases). Trimming took off 4 bases at V and 0 bases at J, with 16 bases between the two ends. Germline loops: CDR1 LNHDA, CDR2 SQIVND (reference sequence). This CDR3 contains 17 residues. The full variable domain, rest sourced from reference TRBV19 and TRBJ1-5, is DGGITQSPKYLFRKEGQNVTLSCEQNLNHDAMYWYRQDPGQGLRLIYYSQIVNDFQKGDIAEGYSVSREKKESFPLTVTSAQKNPTAFYLCASSTLYRVYSNQPQHFGDGTRLSIL.

The V and J genes are TRBV27 and TRBJ1-5; a possible D gene is TRBD1 (6 bases). Per the germline V gene, CDR1 is MNHEY and CDR2 is SMNVEV (reference sequence). The CDR3 contains 16 residues. V gave up 7 bases and J gave up 2 bases, with 18 bases separating them. CDR3 sequence: CASTNTGMGGNQPQHF. The CDR3 region has the DNA TGTGCCAGCACCAATACAGGGATGGGCGGCAATCAGCCCCAGCATTTT.

This clone came up a few times. The rearrangement links TRBV6-5 to TRBJ1-3; a possible D gene is TRBD1 (6 bases). This CDR3 is built from 14 residues. Deletions cut 7 bases from V and 3 bases from J, with 13 bases between. The V gene's germline CDR1 is MNHEY and CDR2 SVGAGI. DNA for the CDR3: TGTGCCAGCACAAAGGGGGGTCGTGGAAACACCATATATTTT. Protein product: CASTKGGRGNTIYF.

This chain connects TRBV12-5 to TRBJ2-1; D uncertain. Germline CDR1 LGHNT, CDR2 FRNRAP. The CDR3 has 18 residues. With 3 bases removed from V and 4 bases from J, the gap between germline ends came to 22 bases. CDR3 nucleotides: TGTGCTAGTGGTTTCTCGACCCACGACTCGCCCAGGTACAATGAGCAGTTCTTC. This codes for CASGFSTHDSPRYNEQFF.

In nucleotides, the CDR3 is TGTGCCAGCTCACCCAGGGGTTCTAATGAAAAACTGTTTTTT. Its translation is CASSPRGSNEKLFF. The chain is built from TRBV18 and TRBJ1-4; possible D gene TRBD1, 6 bases. Trimming stripped 3 bases from V and 3 bases from J, with 8 bases between. CDR1 and CDR2 (germline): KGHSH, LQKENI. The CDR3 is 14 residues long.

This clone has only one observation. This rearrangement joins TRBV5-5 to TRBJ1-2; D gene ambiguous. CDR1 and CDR2 (germline): SGHKS, YYEKEE (reference sequence). V was shortened by 0 bases and J by 6 bases, with 15 bases between the two germline ends. The length of the CDR3 is 15 residues. CDR3 protein: CASSLDTNLPDGYTF. The CDR3 DNA reads as TGTGCCAGCAGCTTGGATACAAACCTCCCGGATGGCTACACCTTC.

This clone occurred a few times. This chain uses TRBV10-3 with TRBJ1-1; no definite D call. The CDR3 has 13 residues. V dropped 2 bases and J dropped 0 bases, with 4 bases sitting between them. Germline CDR1 reads ENHRY; CDR2 reads SYGVKD. CDR3 in amino acids: CAISEAMNTEAFF. DNA for the CDR3: TGTGCCATCAGTGAGGCCATGAACACTGAAGCTTTCTTT.

V and J are TRBV6-1 and TRBJ1-4; 9 nucleotides align to TRBD1. The J segment lost 5 bases and the V segment lost 7 bases, leaving 8 bases of the junction unmatched. CDR3 length: 15 amino acids. Germline loops: CDR1 MNHNS, CDR2 SASEGT. This chain's CDR3 is CASIPGTGINEKLFF. The CDR3 nucleotides are TGTGCCAGCATCCCCGGGACAGGGATAAATGAAAAACTGTTTTTT.

The chain joins TRBV4-2 to TRBJ2-5; D is perhaps TRBD2 (6 bases). TRBJ2-7 matches the DNA end more closely, so the J call is doubtful. The CDR3 contains 16 residues. CDR1 is LGHNA, CDR2 YNFKEQ, per germline. CDR3 sequence: CASSRTFGLQTYEQYF. CDR3 in DNA: TGTGCCAGCAGTCGAACCTTTGGACTACAAACCTACGAGCAGTACTTC.

The rearrangement uses TRBV10-2 and TRBJ1-1; D remains ambiguous. Deletions cut 3 bases from V and 4 bases from J, with 3 bases between. CDR3 length equals 11 residues. Germline-derived CDR1 and CDR2 are WSHSY and SAAADI. The CDR3 loop is CASSDATEAFF. CDR3 sequence (DNA): TGCGCCAGCAGTGATGCCACTGAAGCTTTCTTT.

V and J are TRBV6-1 and TRBJ1-2, with 8 positions matching TRBD1. The V gene end was trimmed by 9 bases and the J gene end by 2 bases; junction bases not matched to a gene: 11. Germline V gene lookup returns CDR1 MNHNS and CDR2 SASEGT. This CDR3 contains 15 residues. CDR3 sequence (DNA): TGTGCCAGAGTACGGGACAGGATAGGCAACTATGGCTACACCTTC. Residues: CARVRDRIGNYGYTF.

In this sample, this clone turned up once. The gene calls are TRBV2 and TRBJ2-2; D is ambiguous. Germline V lookup: CDR1 SNHLY, CDR2 FYNNEI. V lost 4 bases to trimming and J lost 8 bases, with 14 bases between them. This CDR3 contains 14 residues. The CDR3 is CASSGTAIRGELFF. The CDR3 nucleotides are TGTGCCAGCAGTGGGACGGCCATCAGGGGGGAGCTGTTTTTT.

The V and J genes are TRBV6-5 and TRBJ1-4; 7 bases agree with TRBD1. Germline loops: CDR1 MNHEY, CDR2 SVGAGI. Unmatched junction bases numbered 6, after V lost 8 bases and J lost 0 bases. This CDR3 region has 15 residues. The CDR3 region is CASRRQGPTNEKLFF. The CDR3 DNA follows: TGTGCCAGCCGCCGACAGGGACCAACTAATGAAAAACTGTTTTTT.

V and J are TRBV28 and TRBJ2-5; tentative D call: TRBD2 (6 bases). V lost 8 bases, J lost 5 bases, and 12 bases lay in between. Germline assignment: CDR1 MDHEN and CDR2 SYDVKM. This CDR3 is built from 12 residues. CDR3 DNA: TGTGCCAGCTCCGGCGGAGGGGAGACCCAGTACTTC. Protein: CASSGGGETQYF.

The chain employs TRBV5-6 and TRBJ2-5; D gene ambiguous. The CDR3 is 13 amino acids. V was cut by 2 bases and J by 5 bases, with 10 bases left in between. Per germline, CDR1 SGHDT and CDR2 YYEEEE. The chain's CDR3 is CASSFKNGETQYF. The CDR3 nucleotides are TGTGCCAGCAGCTTCAAAAATGGGGAGACCCAGTACTTC.

The chain links TRBV29-1 to TRBJ2-5, with unresolved D. V was pared by 4 bases and J by 5 bases, with 14 bases between. The germline V gene has CDR1 SQVTM and CDR2 ANQGSEA. The CDR3 covers 13 residues. The DNA for the CDR3 is TGCAGCGTTGCCTTGGGTTTTGGGGAGACCCAGTACTTC. This encodes CSVALGFGETQYF.

The chain links TRBV28 to TRBJ2-1; 12 bases line up with TRBD2. Germline CDR1 is MDHEN and CDR2 is SYDVKM. The CDR3 spans 17 residues. V dropped 2 bases and J dropped 0; count of bases not matched to a gene: 2. Here the CDR3 DNA reads TGTGCCAGCAGTTTAGTACTAGCGGGAGGCTCCTACAATGAGCAGTTCTTC. Translating it yields CASSLVLAGGSYNEQFF.

V usage is TRBV23-1 and J usage is TRBJ2-1; D remains ambiguous. TRBV23-1 is an ORF; its function is uncertain. This CDR3 has 16 amino acids. V dropped 3 bases and J dropped 4 bases, with 16 bases sitting between them. The CDR3, as DNA: TGCGCCAGCAGTCACGACGATAGAAGCTTTTACAATGAGCAGTTCTTC. The encoded protein is CASSHDDRSFYNEQFF.

This rearrangement joins TRBV5-4 to TRBJ1-3, with D possibly TRBD1 on 6 matching bases. This CDR3 is 14 amino acids long. The germline V and J ends were trimmed by 4 bases and 2 bases, with 10 bases remaining between them. The germline V gene has CDR1 SGHNT and CDR2 YYREEE (reference sequence). CDR3 sequence reads: CASSEDSTGNTIYF. The CDR3 nucleotides read TGTGCCAGCAGCGAGGACAGCACTGGAAACACCATATATTTT.

J is TRBJ2-3 and V is TRBV6-4; D possibly corresponds to TRBD1 (6 bases). Germline V gene lookup returns CDR1 MRHNA and CDR2 SNTAGT. The CDR3 extends over 14 amino acids. V was clipped by 3 bases and J by 2 bases, with 9 bases between them. CDR3 in DNA: TGTGCCAGCAGTGAGGGGGCAGACACAGATACGCAGTATTTT. It codes for CASSEGADTDTQYF.

V usage is TRBV7-8 and J usage is TRBJ1-1, with D possibly being TRBD1 (5 bases). The germline gives CDR1 SGHVS, CDR2 FQNEAQ. V was shortened by 2 bases and J by 5 bases, with 15 bases between the two germline ends. The CDR3 is 15 residues long. In DNA, the CDR3 is TGTGCCAGCAGCTTAATCTCGGGGGTATGGACTGAAGCTTTCTTT. This gives the protein CASSLISGVWTEAFF.

The chain uses TRBV6-5 and TRBJ2-7; 11 bases map to TRBD2. Germline CDR1 MNHEY, CDR2 SVGAGI. The CDR3 runs to 14 residues. The trim removed 4 bases at V and 3 bases at J, leaving 2 bases unmatched. In nucleotides, the CDR3 is TGTGCCAGCAGTTTCGGGACTAGCGGCTACGAGCAGTACTTC. Protein product: CASSFGTSGYEQYF.

The rearrangement joins TRBV15 to TRBJ2-5, with D possibly being TRBD1 or TRBD2 (5 bases each). Germline lookup yields CDR1 LNHNV and CDR2 YYDKDF (reference sequence). Trimming removed 4 bases at V and 5 bases at J, with 20 bases between. The CDR3 spans 16 residues. The CDR3 region is CATSIVPPGWGETQYF. CDR3 sequence (DNA): TGTGCCACCAGCATCGTCCCCCCCGGCTGGGGGGAGACCCAGTACTTC.

CDR3 in amino acids: CASSLDPFNQPQHF. In DNA, the CDR3 is TGTGCCAGCAGCTTAGACCCATTCAATCAGCCCCAGCATTTT. The chain has TRBV7-2 and TRBJ1-5; no clear D gene. V was trimmed by 1 base and J by 3 bases, leaving 7 bases between them. The CDR3 consists of 14 residues. Germline V lookup: CDR1 SGHTA, CDR2 FQGNSA.